The clone carrying this TCR beta chain turned up a few times. The antigen remains unidentified. The CDR3 sequence is 12 residues long. V shed 5 bases and J shed 5 bases, with 9 bases lying between them. Germline loops: CDR1 MNHEY, CDR2 SMNVEV (reference sequence). For TCR beta, libraries came from quantitative 5'-RACE with molecular barcodes. TCRdb recomputed calls from the 5' RACE reads with MiXCR, one row per CDR3 protein. The profile shows around 220,000 distinct CDR3 sequences, around 19% of them singletons. These data come from a study of CD8 T cells in ankylosing spondylitis. Broader study findings: Certain motif variants had earlier appeared in reactive arthritis synovial fluid and blood. According to the report, clones linked to the disease were significantly enriched in matched synovial fluid samples taken from ankylosing spondylitis patients. The study identified a TCR beta motif of fewer than 10 highly homologous variants that appeared characteristic of ankylosing spondylitis blood. Clones linked to disease, bearing a CD8+ phenotype, were relatively rare in peripheral blood.

This chain links TRBV27 with TRBJ1-2; D possibly corresponds to TRBD1 (5 bases). Sequencing used blood, either unsorted or a sorted T cell fraction (not recorded which). The TCR sequence derives from a male donor with ankylosing spondylitis. The CDR3 sequence: CASSGQGYGYTF. DNA of the CDR3: TGTGCCAGCAGTGGGCAGGGTTATGGCTACACCTTC.